Listed below are T cell receptor beta chains from one sample, sequenced in a study of blood T cell repertoires in COVID-19. The assay was immunoSEQ multiplex PCR, and TCRdb's table has in-frame clones only and misses some. In the table there are 88,000 or so clones, roughly 85% of which are singletons. Sequenced: peripheral blood. These receptors were taken from a man aged 60-69 years with acute or convalescent COVID-19. Each CDR3 is given with its conserved first and last residue. Fields, in order: D gene, V gene, J gene, clone size, CDR3 protein, CDR3 DNA. The D gene is left open where the match is weak. Size is omitted from some rows. Given values are once, few, many or a class for expanded clones.

>TRBD2|TRBV10-2|TRBJ2-3|.
CASSVGGSPDTQYF
TGCGCCAGCAGTGTTGGCGGGAGCCCAGATACGCAGTATTTT
>.|TRBV29-1|TRBJ2-5|.
CSVEEWEHQETQYF
TGCAGCGTTGAAGAGTGGGAGCACCAAGAGACCCAGTACTTC
>.|TRBV11-2|TRBJ2-1|once
CASSLDAGGSNEQFF
TGTGCCAGCAGCTTAGATGCTGGGGGGTCCAATGAGCAGTTCTTC
>.|TRBV4-1|TRBJ1-2|.
CASSQDLMNRNYGYTF
TGCGCCAGCAGCCAAGATCTAATGAACAGGAACTATGGCTACACCTTC
>.|TRBV29-1|TRBJ1-2|.
CSVEKRQFLINYGYTF
TGCAGCGTTGAAAAACGACAATTCCTCATTAACTATGGCTACACCTTC
>TRBD2|TRBV6-5|TRBJ2-7|.
CASMAREAEYF
TGTGCCAGCATGGCGCGGGAGGCCGAGTACTTC
>.|TRBV11-2|TRBJ1-3|.
CASRHTQVQGGNTIYF
TGTGCCAGCAGGCACACCCAAGTACAGGGAGGAAACACCATATATTTT
>TRBD2|TRBV7-6|TRBJ2-5|.
CASSAPGLAGVETQYF
TGTGCCAGCAGCGCCCCGGGACTAGCGGGAGTCGAGACCCAGTACTTC
>TRBD2|TRBV4-3|TRBJ2-3|.
CASSQRLAAIHTDTQYF
TGCGCCAGCAGCCAAAGACTAGCGGCTATACACACAGATACGCAGTATTTT
>.|TRBV6-2/TRBV6-3|TRBJ2-6|once
CASSYQGSSSGANVLTF
TGTGCCAGCAGTTACCAGGGGTCGAGCTCTGGGGCCAACGTCCTGACTTTC
>TRBD1|TRBV6-5|TRBJ1-1|.
CASTSTGEGSEAFF
TGTGCCAGCACCTCGACAGGGGAGGGGTCTGAAGCTTTCTTT
>TRBD1|TRBV3-1/TRBV3-2|TRBJ1-1|.
CASSQNRGHTEAFF
TGTGCCAGCAGCCAGAACAGGGGGCATACTGAAGCTTTCTTT
>TRBD2|TRBV5-1|TRBJ2-5|.
CASSLAGGTQETQYF
TGCGCCAGCAGCTTGGCCGGGGGGACTCAAGAGACCCAGTACTTC
>TRBD2|TRBV5-4|TRBJ2-1|once
CASSPGGGGAYNEQFF
TGTGCCAGCAGCCCGGGGGGTGGCGGGGCTTACAATGAGCAGTTCTTC
>.|TRBV5-1|TRBJ2-3|.
CASSFTGFGDTQYF
TGCGCCAGCAGCTTTACAGGATTCGGAGATACGCAGTATTTT
>.|TRBV12-3/TRBV12-4|TRBJ2-1|.
CASSLASNEQFF
TGTGCCAGCAGTTTAGCGAGCAATGAGCAGTTCTTC
>TRBD1|TRBV11-2|TRBJ1-1|once
CASSSHRDRGGHTEAFF
TGTGCCAGCAGCTCGCACCGGGACAGGGGAGGGCACACTGAAGCTTTCTTT
>TRBD1|TRBV7-2|TRBJ1-6|.
CASSQRQGANSPLHF
TGTGCCAGCAGCCAACGACAGGGGGCCAATTCACCCCTCCACTTT
>.|TRBV19|TRBJ2-5|.
CASSIARTKIETQYF
TGTGCCAGTAGTATAGCGAGGACAAAAATAGAGACCCAGTACTTC
>.|TRBV10-3|TRBJ2-1|.
CAISELYNEQFF
TGTGCCATCAGTGAACTTTACAATGAGCAGTTCTTC
>.|TRBV19|TRBJ2-2|.
CASMGRKDTGELFF
TGTGCCAGTATGGGGAGAAAGGACACCGGGGAGCTGTTTTTT
>.|TRBV9|TRBJ2-3|.
CASSVRTPGDTQYF
TGTGCCAGCAGCGTTCGGACGCCAGGGGATACGCAGTATTTT
>TRBD2|TRBV19|TRBJ2-1|once
CASSRGLGLVEQFF
TGTGCCAGTAGTAGAGGACTAGGATTGGTTGAGCAGTTCTTC
>TRBD1|TRBV19|TRBJ2-1|.
CASSTGQEYNEQFF
TGTGCCAGTAGTACGGGACAGGAGTACAATGAGCAGTTCTTC
>.|TRBV30|TRBJ2-2|.
CAWSVGRDFLYTGELFF
TGTGCCTGGAGTGTTGGGCGGGACTTTCTATACACCGGGGAGCTGTTTTTT
>.|TRBV30|TRBJ1-1|.
CAWSVGENTEAFF
TGTGCCTGGAGTGTAGGGGAGAACACTGAAGCTTTCTTT
>.|TRBV7-9|TRBJ2-5|once
CASSPPGIKETQYF
TGTGCCAGCAGCCCCCCCGGGATTAAAGAGACCCAGTACTTC
>TRBD2|TRBV4-2|TRBJ2-7|.
CASSQSFLAGGYEQYF
TGTGCCAGCAGCCAGAGCTTCCTAGCGGGGGGCTACGAGCAGTACTTC
>TRBD2|TRBV6-1|TRBJ2-3|.
CASSEISGRAVGDTQYF
TGTGCCAGCAGTGAAATCTCCGGGAGGGCCGTGGGAGATACGCAGTATTTT
>TRBD1|TRBV6-5|TRBJ2-1|.
CASSKDRGNYNEQFF
TGTGCCAGCAGTAAGGACAGGGGTAACTACAATGAGCAGTTCTTC
>TRBD1|TRBV6-4|TRBJ1-1|few
CASSDSEGQGYTEAFF
TGTGCCAGCAGTGACTCAGAAGGACAGGGCTACACTGAAGCTTTCTTT
>TRBD2|TRBV7-6|TRBJ2-7|.
CASSLGTSGNPSEQYF
TGTGCCAGCAGCTTAGGGACTAGCGGGAACCCGAGCGAGCAGTACTTC
>.|TRBV4-1|TRBJ2-1|.
CASSQESGRWQFF
TGCGCCAGCAGCCAAGAGTCGGGAAGGTGGCAGTTCTTC
>TRBD1|TRBV6-1|TRBJ1-1|once
CASSEPGQGLTEAFF
TGTGCCAGCAGTGAGCCGGGACAGGGACTGACTGAAGCTTTCTTT
>.|TRBV6-4|TRBJ2-5|.
CASSEAESGTQYF
TGTGCCAGCAGTGAAGCGGAATCAGGGACCCAGTACTTC
>.|TRBV30|TRBJ2-7|.
CALRGLGKGEQYF
TGTGCCTTGCGGGGGCTGGGGAAAGGGGAGCAGTACTTC
>TRBD2|TRBV7-9|TRBJ2-1|few
CASSSHGTRRNEQFF
TGTGCCAGCAGCTCCCACGGGACTAGAAGAAATGAGCAGTTCTTC
>TRBD2|TRBV14|TRBJ2-3|.
CASSHFSGVNTDTQYF
TGTGCCAGCAGCCATTTCAGCGGGGTAAACACAGATACGCAGTATTTT
>TRBD1|TRBV30|TRBJ1-6|.
CAWSVGTGRNSPLHF
TGTGCCTGGAGCGTCGGGACAGGGAGGAATTCACCCCTCCACTTT
>.|TRBV5-1|TRBJ2-1|.
CASRSAGKGEQFF
TGCGCCAGCAGATCTGCAGGGAAGGGTGAGCAGTTCTTC
>.|TRBV6-2/TRBV6-3|TRBJ2-5|.
CASSQGEETQYF
TGTGCCAGCAGTCAGGGTGAAGAGACCCAGTACTTC
>TRBD1|TRBV24-1|TRBJ2-5|.
CATSDCTGVRETQYF
TGTGCCACCAGTGATTGCACAGGGGTTCGGGAGACCCAGTACTTC
>TRBD1|TRBV7-9|TRBJ2-1|.
CASSLSGTGVYNEQFF
TGTGCCAGCAGCTTATCCGGGACAGGCGTTTACAATGAGCAGTTCTTC
>TRBD1|TRBV4-2|TRBJ2-1|.
CASSLITGTGGNEQFF
TGTGCCAGCAGCTTAATTACCGGGACAGGGGGGAATGAGCAGTTCTTC
>TRBD1|TRBV6-5|TRBJ1-4|.
CASRKTGGDEKLFF
TGTGCCAGCAGAAAGACAGGGGGCGATGAAAAACTGTTTTTT
>.|TRBV18|TRBJ2-2|.
CASSPRTARGPGGTGELFF
TGTGCCAGCTCACCAAGGACCGCGCGGGGGCCCGGTGGCACCGGGGAGCTGTTTTTT
>.|TRBV6-5|TRBJ1-2|.
CASSYSVSQGYTF
TGTGCCAGCAGTTACTCGGTATCTCAGGGCTACACCTTC
>.|TRBV11-2|TRBJ1-4|.
CASSLGRLPTEKLFF
TGTGCCAGCAGCTTAGGCAGGTTACCAACTGAAAAACTGTTTTTT
>TRBD1|TRBV2|TRBJ2-7|.
CASEGTVFKYF
TGTGCCAGCGAGGGGACAGTCTTTAAGTACTTC
>.|TRBV4-1|TRBJ2-7|.
CASSQGSGTTSYEQCF
TGCGCCAGCAGCCAAGGAAGTGGGACAACCTCCTACGAGCAGTGCTTC
>.|TRBV7-2|TRBJ2-7|.
CASSLGVYEQYF
TGTGCCAGCAGCTTAGGAGTATACGAGCAGTACTTC
>TRBD1|TRBV6-5|TRBJ2-5|.
CASRVRQGAWETQYF
TGTGCCAGCAGGGTCCGACAGGGGGCGTGGGAGACCCAGTACTTC
>.|TRBV6-5|TRBJ2-2|.
CASRPPGETGELFF
TGTGCCAGCAGGCCCCCAGGGGAAACCGGGGAGCTGTTTTTT
>TRBD2|TRBV20-1|TRBJ2-2|.
CSASRAGALLTGELFF
TGCAGTGCTAGTAGGGCGGGAGCCCTTCTCACCGGGGAGCTGTTTTTT